These 26 T cell receptor beta chains share one sample of origin, sequenced in a study of OX40 agonist ivuxolimab in advanced cancers. The library was obtained by the immunoSEQ multiplex PCR assay. Here the immuneACCESS table is served through TCRdb, limited to in-frame sequences with V and J called. Missing clones are a known gap in these copies; in checked studies unresolved V genes cover under half, and the rest lacks a known reason. Counted in this sample were about 45,000 clones; roughly 82% of them appeared once. In total, the top ten clones hold roughly 2.5% of the sample. The sequencing here drew on CD4+ or CD8+ T cells sorted from blood, taken in a trial of the OX40 agonist ivuxolimab. The source of these receptors is an adult with an advanced solid tumor such as melanoma, head and neck, liver or kidney cancer.

This clone appeared once. V is TRBV30 and J is TRBJ2-7, with TRBD1 matching 7 bases. CDR3 length: 11 residues. V gave up 5 bases and J gave up 2 bases; unmatched junction bases: 0. Germline CDR1 GTSNPN, CDR2 SVGIG (reference sequence). The CDR3 sequence: CAWGTAYEQYF. CDR3 sequence (DNA): TGTGCCTGGGGGACAGCCTACGAGCAGTACTTC.

This chain joins TRBV27 and TRBJ2-1; no clear D. Trimming left V 2 bases short and J 0 bases short, with 8 bases between. The V gene's germline CDR1 is MNHEY and CDR2 SMNVEV (reference sequence). CDR3 length: 15 amino acids. The chain's CDR3 is CASSLGFSSYNEQFF. The CDR3 region has the DNA TGTGCCAGCAGTTTAGGGTTTAGCTCCTACAATGAGCAGTTCTTC.

The V gene is TRBV6-6, the J gene TRBJ1-1; D unclear. From germline, CDR1 is MNHNY and CDR2 SVGAGI (reference sequence). This CDR3 region has 13 residues. V lost 4 bases and J 8 bases, leaving 14 bases between the germline ends. The CDR3 DNA is TGTGCCAGCAGTTTGGGTCGTCCGGCAGAAGCTTTCTTT. This encodes CASSLGRPAEAFF.

The CDR3 nucleotides read TGTGCCAGCAGCCAAGCAGCCCAGACCCAGTACTTC. Protein sequence: CASSQAAQTQYF. This chain connects TRBV14 to TRBJ2-5, with no clear D. CDR1 and CDR2 from the germline V gene are SGHDN and FVKESK. Trimming removed 1 base from V and 6 bases from J, with 6 bases in between. The CDR3 loop spans 12 amino acids.

This clone was counted a single time. The CDR3 region is CASSKGLAGLDTQYF. In DNA form, the CDR3 reads TGTGCCAGCAGCAAGGGACTAGCGGGTTTGGATACGCAGTATTTT. V and J are TRBV7-9 and TRBJ2-3; 12 positions match TRBD2. Germline CDR1 SEHNR, CDR2 FQNEAQ (reference sequence). The CDR3 totals 15 residues. Germline trimming cut 5 bases from V and 6 bases from J; bases unmatched to any gene: 6.

The gene calls are TRBV11-3 and TRBJ1-4; TRBD1 matches at 8 bases. Germline CDR1 and CDR2: SGHNT and YENEEA. This CDR3 is built from 17 residues. The J segment lost 3 bases and the V segment lost 4 bases, leaving 10 bases of the junction unmatched. The DNA of the CDR3 is TGTGCCAGCAGCTCCCTCGCGGACAGGGCCTCTAATGAAAAACTGTTTTTT. Its protein product is CASSSLADRASNEKLFF. The full variable domain, with the rest looked up from reference TRBV11-3 and TRBJ1-4, is EAGVVQSPRYKIIEKKQPVAFWCNPISGHNTLYWYLQNLGQGPELLIRYENEEAVDDSQLPKDRFSAERLKGVDSTLKIQPAELGDSAVYLCASSSLADRASNEKLFFGSGTQLSVL.

The rearrangement links TRBV29-1 to TRBJ2-7; 9 bases are shared with TRBD1. After removal of 7 bases from V and 4 bases from J, the junction contained 8 bases not matched to a gene. CDR3 length equals 13 residues. Germline CDR1 and CDR2: SQVTM and ANQGSEA. Written as DNA, the CDR3 is TGCAGCGCTCGGACAGGGGCCCTTTACGAGCAGTACTTC. Protein sequence: CSARTGALYEQYF.

The chain is built from TRBV2 and TRBJ1-1, with no clear D. V dropped 1 base and J dropped 1 base, with 16 bases sitting between them. CDR3 length: 17 residues. Germline V gives CDR1 SNHLY, CDR2 FYNNEI. This chain's CDR3 is CASSEVASGVKNTEAFF. The CDR3 nucleotides read TGTGCCAGCAGTGAAGTCGCAAGTGGGGTCAAGAACACTGAAGCTTTCTTT.

The V and J genes are TRBV18 and TRBJ2-7; D is perhaps TRBD2 (6 bases). Trimming pared 3 bases from V and 4 bases from J, leaving 13 bases between. The CDR3 covers 14 residues. CDR1 KGHSH and CDR2 LQKENI come from the germline V gene. CDR3 nucleotides: TGTGCCAGCTCACCCGGGACTCAAACATACGAGCAGTACTTC. Residues: CASSPGTQTYEQYF.

This clone showed up just a few times. This chain's CDR3 is CASSLDLSNTGELFF. In DNA, the CDR3 is TGTGCCAGCAGCCTGGACCTATCGAACACCGGGGAGCTGTTTTTT. V usage is TRBV5-6 and J usage is TRBJ2-2; D ambiguous. Trimming stripped 4 bases from V and 0 bases from J, with 10 bases between. Germline CDR1 reads SGHDT; CDR2 reads YYEEEE. The CDR3 is 15 amino acids.

The gene calls are TRBV6-1 and TRBJ2-5; the D call may be TRBD1 or TRBD2 (6 bases each). The germline V gene has CDR1 MNHNS and CDR2 SASEGT. V was cut by 3 bases and J by 1 base, with 9 bases left in between. The CDR3 is 14 residues long. CDR3 DNA: TGTGCCAGCAGTGACGGGGGCCCCCAAGAGACCCAGTACTTC. Translated, it gives CASSDGGPQETQYF.

The rearrangement joins TRBV10-3 to TRBJ2-1; D is unclear. Germline CDR1 reads ENHRY; CDR2 reads SYGVKD. Trimming stripped 0 bases from V and 7 bases from J, with 4 bases between. CDR3 size: 12 residues. CDR3 coding DNA: TGTGCCATCAGTGAGTCCTCTAATGAGCAGTTCTTC. It translates to CAISESSNEQFF.

The chain uses TRBV7-9 and TRBJ2-5, with TRBD2 matching over 7 bases. The germline V gene has CDR1 SEHNR and CDR2 FQNEAQ (reference sequence). V was clipped by 11 bases and J by 6 bases; unmatched bases: 12. The CDR3 covers 13 residues. CDR3 sequence (DNA): TGTGCCTCAAGCGCCGGGGGGATTAAGACCCAGTACTTC. Its translation is CASSAGGIKTQYF.

This chain uses TRBV10-3 with TRBJ1-1, with TRBD1 as a possible D gene (6 bases). Germline-derived CDR1 and CDR2 are ENHRY and SYGVKD. Trimming took 11 bases from V and 6 from J, leaving 22 bases between them. The CDR3 consists of 14 residues. The CDR3 is CAVGTGGAFSEAFF. As DNA, the CDR3 is TGTGCCGTTGGTACCGGGGGCGCCTTCTCTGAAGCTTTCTTT.

The chain joins TRBV5-5 to TRBJ1-6, with 7 bases fitting TRBD1. Germline CDR1 is SGHKS and CDR2 is YYEKEE (reference sequence). CDR3 length: 14 amino acids. V shed 2 bases, J shed 9 bases, and the junction held 5 bases outside the gene matches. CDR3 amino acids: CASSFMTGTSPLHF. The CDR3 DNA sequence: TGTGCCAGCAGCTTTATGACAGGGACTTCACCCCTCCACTTT.

The chain employs TRBV11-2 and TRBJ1-1; TRBD1 matches at 7 bases. The J segment lost 2 bases and the V segment lost 6 bases, leaving 6 bases of the junction unmatched. Germline V gene lookup returns CDR1 SGHAT and CDR2 FQNNGV. The CDR3 runs to 14 residues. The CDR3 sequence is CASRRTGDNTEAFF. The CDR3 nucleotides are TGTGCCAGCAGACGTACAGGGGACAACACTGAAGCTTTCTTT.

CDR3 in DNA: TGTGCCAGCAGCGTACGGACTAGCGGGAGCCACAATGAGCAGTTCTTC. This encodes CASSVRTSGSHNEQFF. The chain has TRBV9 and TRBJ2-1; 13 bases match TRBD2. The germline CDR1 and CDR2 sequences are SGDLS and YYNGEE. The junction had 3 bases not matched to a gene; V was cut back by 1 base and J by 5 bases. The CDR3 has 16 amino acids.

The chain recombines TRBV7-9 with TRBJ2-5, with 10 bases identical to TRBD2. CDR3 length: 14 residues. V lost 5 bases, J lost 3 bases, and 3 bases stayed unmatched. CDR1 is SEHNR, CDR2 FQNEAQ, per germline (reference sequence). CDR3 loop: CASSPGLAEETQYF. The CDR3 DNA is TGTGCCAGCAGCCCCGGACTAGCGGAAGAGACCCAGTACTTC.

The gene calls are TRBV5-1 and TRBJ2-3; D is uncertain. The V gene's germline CDR1 is SGHRS and CDR2 YFSETQ. CDR3 length: 13 residues. Trimming took 0 bases from V and 6 from J, leaving 8 bases between them. The CDR3 loop is CASSLASDDTQYF. In DNA, the CDR3 is TGCGCCAGCAGCTTGGCCTCCGACGATACGCAGTATTTT.

The genes are TRBV29-1 and TRBJ1-1, with unresolved D. Trimming left V 7 bases short and J 1 base short, with 7 bases between. CDR1 and CDR2 (germline): SQVTM, ANQGSEA. This CDR3 has 11 residues. The DNA of the CDR3 is TGCAGCGGTAGGGAGAACACTGAAGCTTTCTTT. It specifies CSGRENTEAFF. The entire variable domain, with the rest obtained from reference TRBV29-1 and TRBJ1-1, is as follows: SAVISQKPSRDICQRGTSLTIQCQVDSQVTMMFWYRQQPGQSLTLIATANQGSEATYESGFVIDKFPISRPNLTFSTLTVSNMSPEDSSIYLCSGRENTEAFFGQGTRLTVV.

This clone appeared a few times. The chain has TRBV10-3 and TRBJ2-7; the D is unclear. The germline gives CDR1 ENHRY, CDR2 SYGVKD. Trimming pared 2 bases from V and 4 bases from J, leaving 3 bases between. The CDR3 contains 11 residues. The CDR3 is CAISEGYEQYF. CDR3 sequence (DNA): TGTGCCATCAGTGAGGGGTACGAGCAGTACTTC.

The sample holds one count of this clone. The genes are TRBV27 and TRBJ2-3; no clear D. Germline V gives CDR1 MNHEY, CDR2 SMNVEV (reference sequence). The V gene lost 3 bases and the J gene lost 4 bases, with 5 bases spanning the gap. The CDR3 is made up of 12 amino acids. For the CDR3, the DNA is TGTGCCAGCAGTTTTACGTCAGATACGCAGTATTTT. It specifies CASSFTSDTQYF.

This sequence joins TRBV5-8 and TRBJ2-7, with D uncertain. Germline CDR1 and CDR2: SGHTS and YDEGEE. Deletions cut 3 bases from V and 0 bases from J, with 13 bases between. The CDR3 consists of 15 residues. CDR3 nucleotide sequence: TGTGCCAGCAGCTGGGCCATAGAGCCCTCCTACGAGCAGTACTTC. Protein sequence: CASSWAIEPSYEQYF.

There are a few counts of this clone. This chain joins TRBV20-1 and TRBJ1-4; unclear D gene. V gave up 4 bases and J gave up 7 bases, with 4 bases separating them. This CDR3 region has 10 residues. Germline V gives CDR1 DFQATT, CDR2 SNEGSKA (reference sequence). The CDR3 here is CSANSEKLFF. DNA for the CDR3: TGCAGTGCTAACAGTGAAAAACTGTTTTTT.

This clone was seen only a few times. V gene TRBV2 combines with J gene TRBJ1-5, with D perhaps matching TRBD1 (5 bases). This CDR3 spans 14 amino acids. The V gene lost 0 bases and the J gene lost 7 bases, with 10 bases spanning the gap. CDR1 and CDR2 (germline): SNHLY, FYNNEI. The CDR3 sequence is CASSEAAGEQPQHF. In DNA form, the CDR3 reads TGTGCCAGCAGTGAAGCGGCGGGGGAGCAGCCCCAGCATTTT.

The chain joins TRBV30 to TRBJ2-2, with 7 bases identical to TRBD1. This CDR3 is 13 amino acids long. V dropped 2 bases and J dropped 5; count of bases not matched to a gene: 2. CDR1 and CDR2 from the germline V gene are GTSNPN and SVGIG (reference sequence). The CDR3 nucleotides read TGTGCCTGGAGTACGACAGGGACCGGGGAGCTGTTTTTT. Amino acid sequence: CAWSTTGTGELFF.